This T cell receptor (beta chain) was documented in a study of blood T cells in healthy people across ages. PCR was performed a second time for about 7 to 12 cycles using a sample-barcoded 5' primer and a J-beta primer mix. Using its own MiXCR run on the 5' RACE reads, TCRdb lists one record per CDR3 protein. The sample lists around 780,000 distinct CDR3 sequences, 20% to 30% occurring once. Germline CDR1 DFQATT, CDR2 SNEGSKA (reference sequence). V was trimmed by 6 bases and J by 6 bases, leaving 21 bases between them. The CDR3 sequence is 15 residues long. This clonotype was observed a few times. The sample was also linked to a second study, of T cells of mothers and their children. From that report: In this cohort, donors were three healthy Caucasian mothers plus their six children. RNA was extracted, and all of it went into cDNA synthesis at roughly 1.4 ug per 15 ul. Reads recorded for TCR beta CDR3 numbered over 9.5 million per mother and roughly 2.7 million per child.

Sequencing used blood. The receptor comes from a boy aged 5-17 years in good health. This chain connects TRBV20-1 to TRBJ2-1, with D tentatively TRBD1 (5 bases). The CDR3 loop reads CSALRGRVGANEQFF. Written as DNA, the CDR3 is TGCAGTGCCCTAAGGGGTCGGGTGGGCGCCAATGAGCAGTTCTTC.